This T cell receptor beta chain comes out of a study of siplizumab effects on memory and regulatory T cells. Worth noting for this clone: The antigen is unknown.

Produced via immunoSEQ multiplex PCR; TCRdb's table is partial and in-frame only. The profile shows around 100,000 clones, approximately 94% of them singletons. The CDR3 covers 17 residues. Germline CDR1 reads SGHNT; CDR2 reads YENEEA. Trimming removed 4 bases from V and 2 bases from J; junction bases left unmatched: 4. Study results and limitations: Poor capture below about 10^-5 frequency left most alloreactive clones unmapped to unstimulated subsets. About 75-97% of proliferating CD4+ or CD8+ clones had no assignable naive or memory phenotype.

This sequence joins TRBV11-3 and TRBJ2-1, with 14 bases aligning to TRBD2. Input material: non-Treg CD4+ T cells sorted from blood. The TCR originated in a human donor in good health. CDR3 nucleotide sequence: TGTGCCAGCAGCTCACGACTAGCGGGAGGGCCCTACAATGAGCAGTTCTTC. This codes for CASSSRLAGGPYNEQFF. Complete variable domain (other parts from reference TRBV11-3 and TRBJ2-1): EAGVVQSPRYKIIEKKQPVAFWCNPISGHNTLYWYLQNLGQGPELLIRYENEEAVDDSQLPKDRFSAERLKGVDSTLKIQPAELGDSAVYLCASSSRLAGGPYNEQFFGPGTRLTVL.